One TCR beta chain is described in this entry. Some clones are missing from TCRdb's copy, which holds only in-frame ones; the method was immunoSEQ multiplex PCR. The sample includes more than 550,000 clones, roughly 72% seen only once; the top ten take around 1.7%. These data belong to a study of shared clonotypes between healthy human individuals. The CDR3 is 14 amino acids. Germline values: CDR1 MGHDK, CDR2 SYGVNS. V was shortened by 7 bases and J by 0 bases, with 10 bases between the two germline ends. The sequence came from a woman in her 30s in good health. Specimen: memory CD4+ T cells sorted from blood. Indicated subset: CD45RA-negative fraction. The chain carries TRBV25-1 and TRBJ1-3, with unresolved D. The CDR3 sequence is CASTPTYSGNTIYF. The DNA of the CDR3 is TGTGCCAGCACCCCGACCTACTCTGGAAACACCATATATTTT.